This T cell receptor beta chain was found in a study of shared clonotypes between healthy human individuals. Germline CDR1 and CDR2: WNHNN and SYGVQD (reference sequence). With V trimmed by 2 bases and J by 2 bases, 3 bases remained unmatched. CDR3 length equals 14 residues. Study outcomes and limitations: Relative to their counterparts shared across all four donors, non-shared clonotypes exhibited diminished generation probabilities. The study found about 5% of naive CD4 clonotypes shared across several donors.

To note about this clone: Its antigen is unknown.

Generated by immunoSEQ multiplex PCR, the TCRdb table keeps only in-frame clones and is missing some. This sample carries 1.5 million to 1.9 million clones, 95% to 99% of them seen once, and the ten largest clones take 0.4% to 0.45%. The TCR sequence derives from a young man in good health. This chain joins TRBV10-1 and TRBJ2-7; 7 nucleotides agree with TRBD2. Sequencing was carried out using naive CD4+ T cells sorted from blood. Sample subset: CD45RA+ positively selected. The CDR3 spells CASSEGRVPYEQYF. The CDR3 DNA is TGCGCCAGCAGTGAGGGGAGGGTCCCCTACGAGCAGTACTTC.